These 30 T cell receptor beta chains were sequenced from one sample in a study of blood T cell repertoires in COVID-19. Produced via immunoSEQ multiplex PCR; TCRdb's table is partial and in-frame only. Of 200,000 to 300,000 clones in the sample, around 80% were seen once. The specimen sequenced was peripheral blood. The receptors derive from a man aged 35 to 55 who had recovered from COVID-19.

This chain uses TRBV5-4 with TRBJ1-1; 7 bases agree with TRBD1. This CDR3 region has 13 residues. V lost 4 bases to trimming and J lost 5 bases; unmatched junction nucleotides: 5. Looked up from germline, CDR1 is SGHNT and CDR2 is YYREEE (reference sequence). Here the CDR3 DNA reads TGTGCCAGCAGCAGACAGGGTTGGACTGAAGCTTTCTTT. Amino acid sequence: CASSRQGWTEAFF. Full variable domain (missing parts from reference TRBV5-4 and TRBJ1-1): ETGVTQSPTHLIKTRGQQVTLRCSSQSGHNTVSWYQQALGQGPQFIFQYYREEENGRGNFPPRFSGLQFPNYSSELNVNALELDDSALYLCASSRQGWTEAFFGQGTRLTVV.

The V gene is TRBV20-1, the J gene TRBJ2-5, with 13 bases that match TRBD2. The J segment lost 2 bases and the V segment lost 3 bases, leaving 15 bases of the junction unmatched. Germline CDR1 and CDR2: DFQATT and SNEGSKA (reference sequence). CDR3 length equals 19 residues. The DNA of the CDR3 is TGCAGTGCTAGTCCTATCACGGGACTAGCGGGGATGAAGCAAGAGACCCAGTACTTC. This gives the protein CSASPITGLAGMKQETQYF.

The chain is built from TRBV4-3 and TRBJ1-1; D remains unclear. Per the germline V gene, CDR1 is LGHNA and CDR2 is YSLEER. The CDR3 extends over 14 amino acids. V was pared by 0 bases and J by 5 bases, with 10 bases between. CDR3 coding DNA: TGCGCCAGCAGCCAAGATCCGAGAGGGACTGAAGCTTTCTTT. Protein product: CASSQDPRGTEAFF.

The CDR3 reads CATSVGTGPPDTQYF. As DNA, the CDR3 is TGTGCCACCAGTGTGGGGACAGGGCCCCCAGATACGCAGTATTTT. The rearrangement links TRBV24-1 to TRBJ2-3, with 9 bases aligning to TRBD1. The germline gives CDR1 KGHDR, CDR2 SFDVKD. The CDR3 sequence is 15 residues long. J gave up 4 bases and V 5 bases, and 6 bases lay outside the gene matches.

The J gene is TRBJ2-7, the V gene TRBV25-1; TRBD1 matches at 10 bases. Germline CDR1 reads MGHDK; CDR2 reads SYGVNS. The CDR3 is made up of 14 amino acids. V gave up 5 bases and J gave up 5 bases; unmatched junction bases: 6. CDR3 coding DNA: TGTGCCAGCAGTAACCCCGGGACAGGGGACGAGCAGTACTTC. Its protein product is CASSNPGTGDEQYF.

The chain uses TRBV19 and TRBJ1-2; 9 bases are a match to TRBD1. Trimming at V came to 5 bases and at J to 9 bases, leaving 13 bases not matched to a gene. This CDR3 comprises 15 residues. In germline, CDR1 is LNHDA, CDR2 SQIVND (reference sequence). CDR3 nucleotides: TGTGCCAGTAGTGGACAGGGGCGACCGGATTTCAGCTACACCTTC. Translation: CASSGQGRPDFSYTF.

This CDR3 is CAWSVLNSGNTIYF. The CDR3 coding sequence is TGTGCCTGGAGTGTACTGAACTCTGGAAACACCATATATTTT. The chain links TRBV30 to TRBJ1-3; D uncertain. V was pared by 0 bases and J by 0 bases, with 6 bases between. Germline V CDR1 and CDR2: GTSNPN, SVGIG (reference sequence). This CDR3 has 14 residues.

This chain's CDR3 is CASSTRTSGKRYEQFF. The CDR3 nucleotides read TGTGCCAGTAGTACTCGGACTAGCGGGAAGAGGTATGAGCAGTTCTTC. This chain connects TRBV19 to TRBJ2-1; 12 nucleotides line up with TRBD2. The CDR3 extends over 16 amino acids. V was clipped by 4 bases and J by 8 bases; unmatched bases: 9. Germline V CDR1 and CDR2: LNHDA, SQIVND (reference sequence).

CDR3 nucleotides: TGTGCCAGCAGCTTGGTTCGGGGGGCGGGTCCAGATACGCAGTATTTT. Its protein is CASSLVRGAGPDTQYF. The V and J genes are TRBV5-4 and TRBJ2-3, with TRBD2 as a possible D gene (7 bases). Deletions cut 0 bases from V and 4 bases from J, with 15 bases between. This CDR3 is built from 16 residues. Looked up from germline, CDR1 is SGHNT and CDR2 is YYREEE (reference sequence). Based on the CDR3 plus reference TRBV5-4 and TRBJ2-3, the full variable domain is ETGVTQSPTHLIKTRGQQVTLRCSSQSGHNTVSWYQQALGQGPQFIFQYYREEENGRGNFPPRFSGLQFPNYSSELNVNALELDDSALYLCASSLVRGAGPDTQYFGPGTRLTVL.

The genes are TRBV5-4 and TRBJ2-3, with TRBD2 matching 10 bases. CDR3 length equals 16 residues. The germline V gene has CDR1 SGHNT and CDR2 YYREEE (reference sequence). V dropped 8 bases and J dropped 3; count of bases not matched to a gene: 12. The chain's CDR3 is CASREASGSGTDTQYF. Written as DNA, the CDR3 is TGTGCCAGTAGAGAAGCTAGCGGGAGTGGAACAGATACGCAGTATTTT.

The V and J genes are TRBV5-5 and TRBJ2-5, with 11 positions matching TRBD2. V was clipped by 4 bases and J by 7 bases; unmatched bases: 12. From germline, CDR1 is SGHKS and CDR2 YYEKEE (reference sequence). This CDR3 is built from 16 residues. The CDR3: CASSLSGRAVRGTQYF. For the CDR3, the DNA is TGTGCCAGCAGCCTTAGCGGGAGGGCCGTTCGGGGGACCCAGTACTTC.

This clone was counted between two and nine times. The CDR3: CATSDSRGPGKLFF. The CDR3 region has the DNA TGTGCCACCAGTGATTCCCGTGGCCCGGGAAAACTGTTTTTT. V gene TRBV24-1 combines with J gene TRBJ1-4; D remains ambiguous. The CDR3 sequence is 14 residues long. V gave up 2 bases and J gave up 10 bases, with 13 bases separating them. CDR1 and CDR2 (germline): KGHDR, SFDVKD.

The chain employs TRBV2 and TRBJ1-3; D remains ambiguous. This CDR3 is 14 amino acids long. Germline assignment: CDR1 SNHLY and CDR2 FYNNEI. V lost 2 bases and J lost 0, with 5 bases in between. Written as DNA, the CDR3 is TGTGCCAGCAGTGAATTGCGCTCTGGAAACACCATATATTTT. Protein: CASSELRSGNTIYF.

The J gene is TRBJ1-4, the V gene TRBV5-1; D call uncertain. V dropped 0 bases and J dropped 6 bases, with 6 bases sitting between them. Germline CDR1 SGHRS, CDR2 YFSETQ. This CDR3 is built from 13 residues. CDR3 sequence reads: CASSLAPDEKLFF. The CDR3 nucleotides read TGCGCCAGCAGCTTGGCCCCAGATGAAAAACTGTTTTTT.

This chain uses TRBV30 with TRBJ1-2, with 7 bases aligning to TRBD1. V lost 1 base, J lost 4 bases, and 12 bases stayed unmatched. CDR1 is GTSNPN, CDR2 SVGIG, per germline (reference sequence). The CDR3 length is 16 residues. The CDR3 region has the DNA TGTGCCTGGAGTGCCCAGACAGGGATAAGCTTCTATGGCTACACCTTC. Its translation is CAWSAQTGISFYGYTF.

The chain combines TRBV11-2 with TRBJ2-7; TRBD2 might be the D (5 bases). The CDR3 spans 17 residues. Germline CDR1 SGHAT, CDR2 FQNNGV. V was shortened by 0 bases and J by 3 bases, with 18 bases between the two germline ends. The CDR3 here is CASSLEIEGSGLYEQYF. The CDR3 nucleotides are TGTGCCAGCAGCTTAGAGATTGAGGGCTCGGGTCTCTACGAGCAGTACTTC.

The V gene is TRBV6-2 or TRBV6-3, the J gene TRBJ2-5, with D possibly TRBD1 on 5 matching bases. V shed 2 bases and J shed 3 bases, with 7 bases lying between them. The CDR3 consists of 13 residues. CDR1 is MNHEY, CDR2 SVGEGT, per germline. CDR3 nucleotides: TGTGCCAGCAGTTACGACAGAGAAGAGACCCAGTACTTC. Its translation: CASSYDREETQYF.

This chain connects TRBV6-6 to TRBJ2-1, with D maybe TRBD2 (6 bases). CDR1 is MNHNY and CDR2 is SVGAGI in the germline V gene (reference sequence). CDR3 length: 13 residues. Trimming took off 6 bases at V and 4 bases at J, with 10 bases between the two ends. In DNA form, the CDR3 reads TGTGCCAGCAGAACGGGAGAGTACAATGAGCAGTTCTTC. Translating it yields CASRTGEYNEQFF.

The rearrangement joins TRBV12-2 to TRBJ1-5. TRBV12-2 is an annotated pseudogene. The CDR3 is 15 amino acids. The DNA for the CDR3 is TGTGCAAGTCGCTTAGTAATGTTTGTAGAGCAGCCCCAGCATTTT. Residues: CASRLVMFVEQPQHF.

CDR3 in amino acids: CASSLGGSGYNEQFF. CDR3 bases: TGCGCCAGCAGCTTGGGTGGGAGTGGGTACAATGAGCAGTTCTTC. The chain couples TRBV5-1 to TRBJ2-1, with D perhaps TRBD2 (5 bases). The CDR3 length is 15 residues. V gave up 0 bases and J gave up 4 bases, with 11 bases separating them. CDR1 is SGHRS and CDR2 is YFSETQ in the germline V gene.

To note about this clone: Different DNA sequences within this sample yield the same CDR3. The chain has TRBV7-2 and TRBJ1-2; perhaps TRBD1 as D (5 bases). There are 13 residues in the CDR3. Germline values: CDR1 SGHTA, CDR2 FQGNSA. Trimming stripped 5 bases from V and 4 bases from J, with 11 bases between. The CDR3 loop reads CASSLGTAYGYTF. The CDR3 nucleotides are TGTGCCAGCAGCCTTGGGACTGCCTATGGCTACACCTTC.

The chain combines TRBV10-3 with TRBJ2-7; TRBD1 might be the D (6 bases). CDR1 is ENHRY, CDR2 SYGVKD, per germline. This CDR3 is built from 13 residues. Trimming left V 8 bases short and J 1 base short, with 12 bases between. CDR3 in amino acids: CAIRGTTSYEQYF. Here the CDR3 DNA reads TGTGCCATCCGAGGGACAACATCCTACGAGCAGTACTTC.

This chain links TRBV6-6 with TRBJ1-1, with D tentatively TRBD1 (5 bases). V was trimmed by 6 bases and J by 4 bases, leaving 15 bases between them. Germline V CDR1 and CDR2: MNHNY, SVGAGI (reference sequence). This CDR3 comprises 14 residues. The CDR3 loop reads CASSPRQGITEAFF. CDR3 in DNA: TGTGCCAGCAGCCCCCGGCAGGGCATCACTGAAGCTTTCTTT.

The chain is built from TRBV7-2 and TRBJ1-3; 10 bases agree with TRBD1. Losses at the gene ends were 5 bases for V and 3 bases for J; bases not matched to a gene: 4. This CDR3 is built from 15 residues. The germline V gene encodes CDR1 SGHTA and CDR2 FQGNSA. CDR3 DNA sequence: TGTGCCAGCAGCGTTGACAGGGGGCTTGGAAACACCATATATTTT. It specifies CASSVDRGLGNTIYF.

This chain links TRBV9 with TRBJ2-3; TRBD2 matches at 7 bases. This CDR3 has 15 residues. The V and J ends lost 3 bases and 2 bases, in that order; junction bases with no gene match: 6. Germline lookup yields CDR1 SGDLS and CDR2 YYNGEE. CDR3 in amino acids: CASSALAIPTDTQYF. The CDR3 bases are TGTGCCAGCAGCGCACTAGCGATCCCCACAGATACGCAGTATTTT.

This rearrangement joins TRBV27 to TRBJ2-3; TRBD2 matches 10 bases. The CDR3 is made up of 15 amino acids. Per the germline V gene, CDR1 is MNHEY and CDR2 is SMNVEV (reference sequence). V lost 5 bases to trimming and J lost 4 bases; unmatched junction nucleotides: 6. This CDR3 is CASSSGRARPDTQYF. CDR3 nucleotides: TGTGCCAGCAGTAGCGGGAGGGCGAGACCAGATACGCAGTATTTT.

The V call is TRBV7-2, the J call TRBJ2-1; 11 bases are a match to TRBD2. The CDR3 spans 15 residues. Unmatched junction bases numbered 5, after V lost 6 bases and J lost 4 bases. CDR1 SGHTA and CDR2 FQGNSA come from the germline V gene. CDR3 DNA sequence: TGTGCCAGCAGTTTCACTAGCGGGGGATACAATGAGCAGTTCTTC. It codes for CASSFTSGGYNEQFF.

CDR3 DNA: TGTGCCAGCAGCCGGACAGGGGGCGATCGTGGAAACACCATATATTTT. This translates into CASSRTGGDRGNTIYF. This chain connects TRBV7-9 to TRBJ1-3; TRBD1 matches 11 bases. CDR1 and CDR2 from the germline V gene are SEHNR and FQNEAQ (reference sequence). J was trimmed by 3 bases and V by 5 bases; bases with no gene match: 6. This CDR3 region has 16 residues. Complete variable domain (other parts from reference TRBV7-9 and TRBJ1-3): DTGVSQNPRHKITKRGQNVTFRCDPISEHNRLYWYRQTLGQGPEFLTYFQNEAQLEKSRLLSDRFSAERPKGSFSTLEIQRTEQGDSAMYLCASSRTGGDRGNTIYFGEGSWLTVV.

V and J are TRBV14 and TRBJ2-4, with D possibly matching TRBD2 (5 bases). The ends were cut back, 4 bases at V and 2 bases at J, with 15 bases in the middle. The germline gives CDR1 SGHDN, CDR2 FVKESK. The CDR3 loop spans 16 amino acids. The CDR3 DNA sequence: TGTGCCAGCAGCCTCGGGGATGGTTTCTCCAAAAACATTCAGTACTTC. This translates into CASSLGDGFSKNIQYF.

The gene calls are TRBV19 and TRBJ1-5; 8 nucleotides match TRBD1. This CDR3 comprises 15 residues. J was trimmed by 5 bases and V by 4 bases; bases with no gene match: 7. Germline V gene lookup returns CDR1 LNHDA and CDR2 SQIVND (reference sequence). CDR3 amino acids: CASSTRQGPYQPQHF. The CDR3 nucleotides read TGTGCCAGTAGTACCCGACAGGGGCCATATCAGCCCCAGCATTTT. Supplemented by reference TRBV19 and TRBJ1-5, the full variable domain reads DGGITQSPKYLFRKEGQNVTLSCEQNLNHDAMYWYRQDPGQGLRLIYYSQIVNDFQKGDIAEGYSVSREKKESFPLTVTSAQKNPTAFYLCASSTRQGPYQPQHFGDGTRLSIL.